These 3 T cell receptor beta chains originate from one sample sequenced in a study of cytotoxic CD8 clonotypes in ibrutinib-treated CLL. TCRdb keeps only in-frame clones here, not all; method: immunoSEQ multiplex PCR. The repertoire has roughly 180,000 clones, about 80% of them found once; the top ten carry roughly 4.5%. The source was PBMCs, collected after 24 months of ibrutinib treatment. The receptors here all came from a human donor with chronic lymphocytic leukemia.

By proportion, this clone is large (0.1 to 1%). The chain has TRBV6-1 and TRBJ1-1; unclear D gene. CDR3 length: 12 residues. CDR1 is MNHNS and CDR2 is SASEGT in the germline V gene. Trimming shortened V by 9 bases and J by 0 bases, and 8 bases separated the two germline ends. The CDR3 region has the DNA TGTGCCAGTGGACCGATGAACACTGAAGCTTTCTTT. Translated, it gives CASGPMNTEAFF.

The gene calls are TRBV9 and TRBJ2-7, with 7 bases matching TRBD1. Germline CDR1 is SGDLS and CDR2 is YYNGEE. CDR3 size: 14 residues. V lost 2 bases to trimming and J lost 6 bases; unmatched junction nucleotides: 8. The CDR3 DNA sequence: TGTGCCAGCAGCGTCGTTAGGGACAGCATCGAGCAGTACTTC. Translated, it gives CASSVVRDSIEQYF.

This clone was observed a handful of times. This chain joins TRBV4-1 and TRBJ2-5; TRBD2 matches at 8 bases. Unmatched junction bases numbered 8, after V lost 3 bases and J lost 2 bases. Germline V gene lookup returns CDR1 MGHRA and CDR2 YSYEKL. The CDR3 runs to 16 residues. Written as DNA, the CDR3 is TGCGCCAGCAGCCACGACCCGTCGGGGGGGCAAGAGACCCAGTACTTC. Amino acids: CASSHDPSGGQETQYF.